The rows below give T cell receptor beta chains drawn from one sample of a study of T cells in Graves' hyperthyroidism and ophthalmopathy. TCRdb independently ran MiXCR on the multiplex PCR reads; one entry per CDR3 protein. This table holds roughly 500,000 distinct CDR3 sequences, less than 25% found once. The sample consisted of blood. The receptor source for this set is a woman in her twenties or thirties with Graves' ophthalmopathy. Each CDR3 is given with its conserved first and last residue. Each record gives: D gene, clone size, J gene, V gene, CDR3 protein, CDR3 DNA. D genes are given only for firm matches. Expanded clones get a size class; other rows say once, few or many, or leave the size out.

>TRBD2|many|TRBJ2-3|TRBV11-2
CASSSPSGGLADTQYF
TGTGCCAGCAGCTCACCTAGCGGGGGGCTCGCAGATACGCAGTATTTT
>-|-|TRBJ1-1|TRBV7-2
CASSLVGGGVEAFF
TGTGCCAGCAGCTTAGTAGGTGGAGGAGTTGAAGCTTTCTTT
>-|-|TRBJ1-5|TRBV6-1
CASNFDRFNQPQHF
TGTGCCAGCAACTTTGACAGATTCAATCAGCCCCAGCATTTT
>-|many|TRBJ1-2|TRBV6-1
CAIPRTASNYGYTF
TGTGCCATCCCCAGGACCGCAAGCAACTATGGCTACACCTTC
>-|-|TRBJ1-2|TRBV5-1
CASSLQSRVGYTF
TGCGCCAGCAGCTTACAAAGCAGGGTTGGCTACACCTTC
>-|many|TRBJ2-7|TRBV12-3/TRBV12-4
CASSSGLRSEQYF
TGTGCCAGCAGTTCGGGATTGCGATCCGAGCAGTACTTC
>-|many|TRBJ2-2|TRBV2
CASRRLSNTGELFF
TGTGCCAGCCGCAGGTTATCAAACACCGGGGAGCTGTTTTTT
>-|many|TRBJ1-2|TRBV5-6
CASSQTDRSAGYTF
TGTGCCAGCAGCCAAACAGACAGGAGCGCCGGCTACACCTTC
>TRBD1|-|TRBJ2-2|TRBV12-3/TRBV12-4
CASSPIGTGVLGGELFF
TGTGCCAGCAGTCCAATAGGGACAGGGGTACTCGGCGGGGAGCTGTTTTTT
>-|-|TRBJ1-2|TRBV7-3
CASSLRNGGGYTF
TGTGCCAGCAGCTTAAGGAATGGGGGCGGCTACACCTTC
>TRBD2|-|TRBJ2-7|TRBV19
CASSASGGYEQYF
TGTGCCAGTTCAGCTAGCGGGGGCTACGAGCAGTACTTC
>TRBD1|many|TRBJ2-7|TRBV7-2
CASSLSPGTGGYEQYF
TGTGCCAGCTCCCTCAGTCCTGGGACAGGGGGCTACGAGCAGTACTTC
>TRBD1|few|TRBJ1-1|TRBV11-3
CASSPGRGLVTEAFF
TGTGCCAGCAGTCCCGGCAGGGGGCTTGTCACTGAAGCTTTCTTT
>-|-|TRBJ1-1|TRBV7-2
CASSETRGNTEAFF
TGTGCCAGCAGCGAGACCCGAGGGAACACTGAAGCTTTCTTT
>-|-|TRBJ2-7|TRBV7-2
CASSLFRYYDQYF
TGTGCCAGCAGCTTATTCAGGTACTACGATCAGTACTTC
>-|many|TRBJ1-1|TRBV14
CASSQNRRNTEAFF
TGTGCCAGCAGCCAGAACAGGAGGAACACTGAAGCTTTCTTT
>-|many|TRBJ1-2|TRBV5-1
CASSADMANYGYTF
TGCGCCAGCAGCGCGGACATGGCTAACTATGGCTACACCTTC
>-|many|TRBJ2-7|TRBV27
CASRVNGDSSSYEQYF
TGTGCCAGCAGAGTAAACGGTGACTCGAGCTCCTACGAGCAGTACTTC
>TRBD1|many|TRBJ1-1|TRBV20-1
CSAPLGQVKTEAFF
TGCAGTGCTCCACTCGGACAGGTAAAGACTGAAGCTTTCTTT
>-|-|TRBJ1-1|TRBV7-9
CASSRPSETEAFF
TGTGCCAGCAGCCGCCCGTCAGAGACTGAAGCTTTCTTT
>TRBD2|many|TRBJ2-2|TRBV29-1
CSVRGLAGALNTGELFF
TGCAGCGTTCGAGGACTAGCGGGGGCCCTGAACACCGGGGAGCTGTTTTTT
>-|few|TRBJ1-2|TRBV11-2
CASSLVVWGALNYGYTF
TGTGCCAGCAGCTTGGTTGTGTGGGGGGCTCTTAACTATGGCTACACCTTC
>-|many|TRBJ2-7|TRBV20-1
CSAAQPRGEQYF
TGCAGTGCTGCCCAGCCTCGGGGCGAGCAGTACTTC
>-|many|TRBJ1-1|TRBV11-3
CASSLVDSIRGRDYFTEAFF
TGTGCCAGCAGCTTAGTAGACAGTATCCGAGGGAGGGATTACTTTACTGAAGCTTTCTTT
>TRBD1|-|TRBJ1-2|TRBV6-5
CASSYEDRGYGYTF
TGTGCCAGCAGTTACGAGGACAGGGGCTATGGCTACACCTTC
>-|-|TRBJ1-2|TRBV29-1
CSVEGGTRGANYGYTF
TGCAGCGTTGAGGGGGGAACCCGGGGGGCTAACTATGGCTACACCTTC
>-|many|TRBJ2-6|TRBV2
CAASFGANVLTF
TGTGCCGCCAGCTTTGGGGCCAACGTCCTGACTTTC
>-|many|TRBJ2-5|TRBV4-1
CASSQDPSPRETQYF
TGCGCCAGCAGCCAAGATCCATCCCCCCGGGAGACCCAGTACTTC
>TRBD1|many|TRBJ1-3|TRBV19
CASSTRDSLLSGNTIYF
TGTGCCAGTTCCACCCGGGACAGCTTATTATCTGGAAACACCATATATTTT
>-|many|TRBJ1-5|TRBV29-1
CSDKDSGSNQPQHF
TGCAGCGATAAGGACAGTGGCAGCAATCAGCCCCAGCATTTT
>-|once|TRBJ1-1|TRBV10-3
CAISESVGDTEAFF
TGTGCCATCAGTGAGTCGGTGGGAGACACTGAAGCTTTCTTT
>TRBD1|many|TRBJ1-1|TRBV6-5
CASSFSPWTGGTEAFF
TGTGCCAGCAGTTTTTCCCCCTGGACAGGGGGAACTGAAGCTTTCTTT
>-|many|TRBJ1-2|TRBV28
CAAFQGYGYTF
TGTGCCGCATTCCAGGGTTATGGCTACACCTTC
>TRBD2|many|TRBJ2-5|TRBV11-2
CASSSRSGLGETQYF
TGTGCCAGCAGCTCTCGTAGCGGGTTAGGAGAGACCCAGTACTTC
>-|many|TRBJ1-2|TRBV9
CASSEQENHGYTF
TGTGCCAGCAGCGAGCAGGAGAACCATGGCTACACCTTC
>TRBD2|many|TRBJ2-7|TRBV7-2
CASSPTSDSYEQYF
TGTGCCAGCAGCCCGACTAGCGACTCCTACGAGCAGTACTTC
>TRBD1|many|TRBJ1-2|TRBV7-2
CASSLVHNTGVHGYTF
TGTGCCAGCAGCTTAGTGCATAACACAGGGGTTCATGGCTACACCTTC
>-|-|TRBJ1-5|TRBV20-1
CSAPWQGQDQPQHF
TGCAGTGCCCCCTGGCAGGGCCAAGATCAGCCCCAGCATTTT
>-|few|TRBJ1-1|TRBV7-8
CASSEPGRVTEAFF
TGTGCCAGCAGCGAGCCAGGGAGAGTCACTGAAGCTTTCTTT
>-|-|TRBJ2-7|TRBV6-1
CASSEGGFAEQYF
TGTGCCAGCAGTGAAGGGGGTTTCGCCGAGCAGTACTTC
>TRBD1|many|TRBJ1-2|TRBV15
CATTLDRGFPHDGYTF
TGTGCCACCACCTTAGACAGGGGTTTTCCTCACGATGGCTACACCTTC
>TRBD1|-|TRBJ1-6|TRBV3-1
CASSHRDRGSPLHF
TGTGCCAGCAGCCACCGGGACAGGGGCTCACCCCTCCACTTT
>TRBD1|few|TRBJ2-1|TRBV6-5
CASSYGTGSYNEQFF
TGTGCCAGCAGTTACGGGACAGGCTCCTACAATGAGCAGTTCTTC
>-|-|TRBJ2-2|TRBV10-1
CASQDGTNTGELFF
TGCGCCAGTCAGGACGGTACGAACACCGGGGAGCTGTTTTTT
>-|many|TRBJ2-7|TRBV29-1
CSVRASSSYEQYF
TGCAGCGTCCGGGCTTCGAGCTCCTACGAGCAGTACTTC
>-|once|TRBJ2-1|TRBV28
CASSLWGRGDYNEQFF
TGTGCCAGCAGTTTATGGGGCAGGGGGGACTACAATGAGCAGTTCTTC
>TRBD1|many|TRBJ1-3|TRBV29-1
CSVVQGTSGNTIYF
TGCAGCGTTGTACAGGGGACATCGGGAAACACCATATATTTT
>TRBD1|few|TRBJ1-6|TRBV18
CASSRDSRAVSYNSPLHF
TGTGCCAGCTCTCGGGACAGTCGGGCCGTCTCCTATAATTCACCCCTCCACTTT
>-|many|TRBJ2-5|TRBV4-1
CASSPLSGGAETQYF
TGCGCCAGCAGCCCGCTGTCAGGCGGAGCCGAGACCCAGTACTTC